Below, 25 T cell receptor beta chains from the same sample are listed, as sequenced in a study of T cell responses to AZD1222 COVID-19 vaccine. The repertoire was sequenced with immunoSEQ multiplex PCR; TCRdb's copy has only in-frame clones and lacks some. The data contain about 150,000 clones, about 88% of them singletons. The material sequenced was peripheral blood, taken on day 0 of AZD1222 vaccination. The receptors here all came from an adult in good health.

This chain uses TRBV3-1 (or the pseudogene TRBV3-2) with TRBJ2-1; D is uncertain. Between the trimmed V and J ends, which lost 5 bases and 10 bases, there was a span of 9 bases. The germline CDR1 and CDR2 sequences are LGHDT and YNNKEL (reference sequence). This CDR3 spans 11 amino acids. The DNA for the CDR3 is TGTGCCAGCAGCTTTTCCCGGGAGCAGTTCTTC. This gives the protein CASSFSREQFF.

This chain links TRBV25-1 with TRBJ1-2; 8 nucleotides agree with TRBD1. The CDR3 extends over 15 amino acids. V shed 2 bases and J 4 bases; nucleotides not matched to a gene: 6. Germline CDR1 is MGHDK and CDR2 is SYGVNS. CDR3: CASSEGTGPLYGYTF. In DNA form, the CDR3 reads TGTGCCAGCAGTGAAGGGACAGGACCCCTCTATGGCTACACCTTC.

This clone has more than one count but fewer than ten. Relative to the germline gene, one junction end is altered; a read error may explain this. The DNA for the CDR3 is TGTGCCAGCACGCGTCGGACTAGCGCGGGCACCGATACGCAGTATTTT. It encodes CASTRRTSAGTDTQYF. The rearrangement links TRBV2 to TRBJ2-3; TRBD2 matches 9 bases. The CDR3 spans 16 residues. CDR1 is SNHLY, CDR2 FYNNEI, per germline.

This chain connects TRBV7-2 to TRBJ1-3; D remains unclear. The CDR3 length is 14 residues. Looked up from germline, CDR1 is SGHTA and CDR2 is FQGNSA. The germline V and J ends were trimmed by 1 base and 1 base, with 5 bases remaining between them. CDR3 DNA: TGTGCCAGCAGCTTAGAGACATCTGGAAACACCATATATTTT. This codes for CASSLETSGNTIYF.

This clone was recorded only once. The gene calls are TRBV19 and TRBJ1-5; D uncertain. The CDR3 is 15 residues long. The germline V gene has CDR1 LNHDA and CDR2 SQIVND (reference sequence). Trimming took 3 bases from V and 3 from J, leaving 12 bases between them. The CDR3 reads CASSISRHINQPQHF. Written as DNA, the CDR3 is TGTGCCAGTAGTATTTCTCGACACATCAATCAGCCCCAGCATTTT.

V gene TRBV19 combines with J gene TRBJ1-6; D remains ambiguous. Germline CDR1 and CDR2: LNHDA and SQIVND (reference sequence). Between the trimmed V and J ends, which lost 0 bases and 6 bases, there was a span of 9 bases. The CDR3 runs 15 residues. The CDR3 region has the DNA TGTGCCAGTAGTATAGATGGGTCGGGTAATTCACCCCTCCACTTT. This encodes CASSIDGSGNSPLHF.

V gene TRBV6-5 combines with J gene TRBJ1-4; maybe TRBD1 (5 bases). The CDR3 totals 13 residues. Deletions cut 4 bases from V and 5 bases from J, with 8 bases between. Looked up from germline, CDR1 is MNHEY and CDR2 is SVGAGI. The CDR3 spells CASSSGVNEKLFF. The CDR3 nucleotides are TGTGCCAGCAGTTCGGGGGTGAATGAAAAACTGTTTTTT.

The chain uses TRBV10-2 and TRBJ1-5; D not resolved. V dropped 9 bases and J dropped 4 bases, with 13 bases sitting between them. CDR1 and CDR2 from the germline V gene are WSHSY and SAAADI. The CDR3 runs to 13 residues. The CDR3 sequence is CASRTAQNQPQHF. CDR3 nucleotides: TGCGCCAGTCGTACAGCCCAGAATCAGCCCCAGCATTTT.

The chain has TRBV6-1 and TRBJ2-7, with 7 bases fitting TRBD1. This CDR3 contains 15 residues. V lost 3 bases and J lost 0; bases outside the gene matches: 5. Per germline, CDR1 MNHNS and CDR2 SASEGT. In DNA form, the CDR3 reads TGTGCCAGCAGTGACAGAGACAGGGCCTCCTACGAGCAGTACTTC. It is translated as CASSDRDRASYEQYF.

This chain uses TRBV18 with TRBJ1-2; unclear D gene. Trimming removed 3 bases from V and 8 bases from J, with 19 bases in between. The germline gives CDR1 KGHSH, CDR2 LQKENI. The CDR3 covers 15 residues. The DNA for the CDR3 is TGTGCCAGCTCACCTGCCGCGGACGCATTTGGAGGCTACACCTTC. Its protein is CASSPAADAFGGYTF.

A single count supports this clone. This chain connects TRBV19 to TRBJ2-3; D unresolved. Germline values: CDR1 LNHDA, CDR2 SQIVND (reference sequence). This CDR3 is built from 17 residues. The V end lost 6 bases, the J end lost 4 bases, and 23 bases lay between the germline ends. The CDR3 DNA follows: TGTGCCAGTAGCCATAGCCCGCGCACCTCCGGCGCAGATACGCAGTATTTT. Its translation: CASSHSPRTSGADTQYF.

A single count supports this clone. V gene TRBV5-4 combines with J gene TRBJ2-1; D possibly corresponds to TRBD2 (6 bases). CDR1 is SGHNT, CDR2 YYREEE, per germline (reference sequence). V was cut by 2 bases and J by 12 bases, with 15 bases left in between. This CDR3 region has 13 residues. CDR3 protein: CASSFLVTGVQFF. CDR3 DNA sequence: TGTGCCAGCAGCTTTTTGGTGACGGGGGTGCAGTTCTTC.

V usage is TRBV5-1 and J usage is TRBJ2-2; no firm D call. The CDR3 has 15 residues. The germline V gene encodes CDR1 SGHRS and CDR2 YFSETQ. V lost 0 bases and J lost 2, with 8 bases in between. The CDR3 sequence is CASSLGHTNTGELFF. DNA for the CDR3: TGCGCCAGCAGCTTGGGCCACACAAACACCGGGGAGCTGTTTTTT.

The chain couples TRBV3-1 (or the pseudogene TRBV3-2) to TRBJ2-7; possible D gene TRBD2, 7 bases. CDR3 length equals 14 residues. Germline CDR1 LGHDT, CDR2 YNNKEL (reference sequence). Trimming removed 5 bases from V and 7 bases from J, with 18 bases in between. The CDR3 sequence: CASSFLRGADEQYF. The CDR3 coding sequence is TGTGCCAGCAGCTTCCTTCGGGGGGCGGATGAGCAGTACTTC.

V and J are TRBV10-3 and TRBJ1-5; the D is unclear. Looked up from germline, CDR1 is ENHRY and CDR2 is SYGVKD. The CDR3 is 14 amino acids. The V end lost 2 bases, the J end lost 1 base, and 6 bases lay between the germline ends. The CDR3 loop reads CAISEGDSNQPQHF. As DNA, the CDR3 is TGTGCCATCAGTGAGGGTGACAGCAATCAGCCCCAGCATTTT.

J is TRBJ1-5 and V is TRBV4-1; D gene unclear. Germline V lookup: CDR1 MGHRA, CDR2 YSYEKL. Trimming took off 0 bases at V and 8 bases at J, with 14 bases between the two ends. This CDR3 spans 15 amino acids. CDR3 bases: TGCGCCAGCAGCCAAGAGAACCGGTTAGCGGAGCCCCAGCATTTT. Its protein is CASSQENRLAEPQHF.

The J gene is TRBJ1-5, the V gene TRBV19; 11 bases line up with TRBD1. The CDR3 totals 15 residues. With V trimmed by 6 bases and J by 5 bases, 6 bases remained unmatched. The germline V gene encodes CDR1 LNHDA and CDR2 SQIVND (reference sequence). The CDR3 nucleotides read TGTGCCAGTAGAACCGGGACAGGGGGTTATCAGCCCCAGCATTTT. Encoded protein: CASRTGTGGYQPQHF.

The chain carries TRBV9 and TRBJ2-2; D might be TRBD2 (5 bases). Trimming removed 0 bases from V and 4 bases from J, with 13 bases in between. Germline V CDR1 and CDR2: SGDLS, YYNGEE. CDR3 size: 16 residues. The CDR3 loop reads CASSVGEGGGTGELFF. Here the CDR3 DNA reads TGTGCCAGCAGCGTAGGTGAGGGCGGCGGCACCGGGGAGCTGTTTTTT.

This rearrangement joins TRBV19 to TRBJ1-2; D is unclear. The V and J ends lost 6 bases and 8 bases respectively, with 13 bases between them. The CDR3 contains 12 residues. Looked up from germline, CDR1 is LNHDA and CDR2 is SQIVND (reference sequence). CDR3 protein: CASRLTPWGYTF. The DNA for the CDR3 is TGTGCCAGTAGGCTGACACCTTGGGGCTACACCTTC.

In its sample, this clone was seen once. At the DNA level, this CDR3 is encoded by other sequences in the same sample as well. J is TRBJ1-2 and V is TRBV29-1, with TRBD1 identical over 7 bases. The CDR3 is 11 amino acids. The V gene end was trimmed by 6 bases and the J gene end by 8 bases; junction bases not matched to a gene: 6. From germline, CDR1 is SQVTM and CDR2 ANQGSEA. The CDR3 coding sequence is TGCAGCGTCACAGGGGTTGGCGGCTACACCTTC. Translating it yields CSVTGVGGYTF.

The table lists this clone with a few counts. The CDR3 is CASSLIGTYEQYF. Written as DNA, the CDR3 is TGTGCCAGCAGCTTAATCGGGACGTACGAGCAGTACTTC. The rearrangement uses TRBV7-9 and TRBJ2-7; D possibly matches TRBD1 or TRBD2 (5 bases each). CDR1 is SEHNR, CDR2 FQNEAQ, per germline (reference sequence). The V and J ends lost 2 bases and 4 bases respectively, with 9 bases between them. This CDR3 region has 13 residues.

The V call is TRBV24-1, the J call TRBJ2-5; no clear D gene. This CDR3 has 13 residues. The germline gives CDR1 KGHDR, CDR2 SFDVKD. V was trimmed by 2 bases and J by 5 bases, leaving 8 bases between them. CDR3 bases: TGTGCCACCAGTGATTCCCCCGGGGAGACCCAGTACTTC. The encoded protein is CATSDSPGETQYF.

The gene calls are TRBV10-3 and TRBJ2-7; the D call may be TRBD1 or TRBD2 (5 bases each). V lost 7 bases and J 6 bases, leaving 19 bases between the germline ends. There are 14 residues in the CDR3. CDR1 ENHRY and CDR2 SYGVKD come from the germline V gene. In nucleotides, the CDR3 is TGTGCCATCACTCCTGGGGGTACGGGTGTCGAGCAGTACTTC. Amino acid sequence: CAITPGGTGVEQYF.

The table lists this clone with a few counts. This chain uses TRBV10-3 with TRBJ1-2; 7 bases match TRBD1. CDR3 length: 14 residues. CDR1 and CDR2 from the germline V gene are ENHRY and SYGVKD. V shed 6 bases and J 3 bases; nucleotides not matched to a gene: 7. The CDR3 protein is CAIRDSTGDYGYTF. DNA of the CDR3: TGTGCCATCAGAGATTCCACAGGGGACTATGGCTACACCTTC.

This chain uses TRBV19 with TRBJ1-1, with D hard to call. Trimming left V 9 bases short and J 3 bases short, with 14 bases between. CDR1 and CDR2 (germline): LNHDA, SQIVND (reference sequence). The CDR3 covers 13 residues. Written as DNA, the CDR3 is TGTGCCAGCGGAGCGAAGGGAGACACTGAAGCTTTCTTT. This translates into CASGAKGDTEAFF. Looking up the rest from reference TRBV19 and TRBJ1-1 gives the full variable domain: DGGITQSPKYLFRKEGQNVTLSCEQNLNHDAMYWYRQDPGQGLRLIYYSQIVNDFQKGDIAEGYSVSREKKESFPLTVTSAQKNPTAFYLCASGAKGDTEAFFGQGTRLTVV.